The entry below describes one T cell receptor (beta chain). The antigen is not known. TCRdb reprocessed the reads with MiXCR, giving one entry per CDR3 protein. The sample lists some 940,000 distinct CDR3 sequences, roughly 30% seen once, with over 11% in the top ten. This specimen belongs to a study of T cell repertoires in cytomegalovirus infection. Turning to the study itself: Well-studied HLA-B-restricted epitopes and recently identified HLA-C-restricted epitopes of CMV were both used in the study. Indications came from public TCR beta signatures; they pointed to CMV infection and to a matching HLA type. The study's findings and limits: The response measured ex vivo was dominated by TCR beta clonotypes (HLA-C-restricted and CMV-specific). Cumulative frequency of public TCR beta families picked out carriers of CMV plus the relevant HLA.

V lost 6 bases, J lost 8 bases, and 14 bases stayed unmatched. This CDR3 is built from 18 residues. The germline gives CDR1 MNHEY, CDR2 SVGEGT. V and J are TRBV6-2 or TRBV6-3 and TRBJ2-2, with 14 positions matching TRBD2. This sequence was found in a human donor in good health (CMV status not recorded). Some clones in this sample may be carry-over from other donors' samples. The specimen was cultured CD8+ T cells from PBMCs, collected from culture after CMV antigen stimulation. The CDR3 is CASSLGLAGGLFIGELFF. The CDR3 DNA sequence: TGTGCCAGCAGCCTAGGACTAGCGGGGGGCCTCTTTATTGGGGAGCTGTTTTTT.